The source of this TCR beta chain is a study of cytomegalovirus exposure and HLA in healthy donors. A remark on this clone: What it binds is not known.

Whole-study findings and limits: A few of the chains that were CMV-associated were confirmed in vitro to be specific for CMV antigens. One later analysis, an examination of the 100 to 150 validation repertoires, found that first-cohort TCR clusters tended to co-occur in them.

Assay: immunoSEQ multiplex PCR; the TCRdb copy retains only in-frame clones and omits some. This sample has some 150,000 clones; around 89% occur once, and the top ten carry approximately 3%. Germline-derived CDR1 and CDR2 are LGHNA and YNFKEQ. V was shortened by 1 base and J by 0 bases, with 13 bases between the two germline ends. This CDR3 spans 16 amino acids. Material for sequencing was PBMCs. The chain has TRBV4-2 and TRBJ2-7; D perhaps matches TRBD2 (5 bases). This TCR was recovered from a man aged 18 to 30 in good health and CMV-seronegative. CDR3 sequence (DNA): TGTGCCAGCAGCCAAGTGAGTGCGGGTAACTCCTACGAGCAGTACTTC. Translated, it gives CASSQVSAGNSYEQYF.